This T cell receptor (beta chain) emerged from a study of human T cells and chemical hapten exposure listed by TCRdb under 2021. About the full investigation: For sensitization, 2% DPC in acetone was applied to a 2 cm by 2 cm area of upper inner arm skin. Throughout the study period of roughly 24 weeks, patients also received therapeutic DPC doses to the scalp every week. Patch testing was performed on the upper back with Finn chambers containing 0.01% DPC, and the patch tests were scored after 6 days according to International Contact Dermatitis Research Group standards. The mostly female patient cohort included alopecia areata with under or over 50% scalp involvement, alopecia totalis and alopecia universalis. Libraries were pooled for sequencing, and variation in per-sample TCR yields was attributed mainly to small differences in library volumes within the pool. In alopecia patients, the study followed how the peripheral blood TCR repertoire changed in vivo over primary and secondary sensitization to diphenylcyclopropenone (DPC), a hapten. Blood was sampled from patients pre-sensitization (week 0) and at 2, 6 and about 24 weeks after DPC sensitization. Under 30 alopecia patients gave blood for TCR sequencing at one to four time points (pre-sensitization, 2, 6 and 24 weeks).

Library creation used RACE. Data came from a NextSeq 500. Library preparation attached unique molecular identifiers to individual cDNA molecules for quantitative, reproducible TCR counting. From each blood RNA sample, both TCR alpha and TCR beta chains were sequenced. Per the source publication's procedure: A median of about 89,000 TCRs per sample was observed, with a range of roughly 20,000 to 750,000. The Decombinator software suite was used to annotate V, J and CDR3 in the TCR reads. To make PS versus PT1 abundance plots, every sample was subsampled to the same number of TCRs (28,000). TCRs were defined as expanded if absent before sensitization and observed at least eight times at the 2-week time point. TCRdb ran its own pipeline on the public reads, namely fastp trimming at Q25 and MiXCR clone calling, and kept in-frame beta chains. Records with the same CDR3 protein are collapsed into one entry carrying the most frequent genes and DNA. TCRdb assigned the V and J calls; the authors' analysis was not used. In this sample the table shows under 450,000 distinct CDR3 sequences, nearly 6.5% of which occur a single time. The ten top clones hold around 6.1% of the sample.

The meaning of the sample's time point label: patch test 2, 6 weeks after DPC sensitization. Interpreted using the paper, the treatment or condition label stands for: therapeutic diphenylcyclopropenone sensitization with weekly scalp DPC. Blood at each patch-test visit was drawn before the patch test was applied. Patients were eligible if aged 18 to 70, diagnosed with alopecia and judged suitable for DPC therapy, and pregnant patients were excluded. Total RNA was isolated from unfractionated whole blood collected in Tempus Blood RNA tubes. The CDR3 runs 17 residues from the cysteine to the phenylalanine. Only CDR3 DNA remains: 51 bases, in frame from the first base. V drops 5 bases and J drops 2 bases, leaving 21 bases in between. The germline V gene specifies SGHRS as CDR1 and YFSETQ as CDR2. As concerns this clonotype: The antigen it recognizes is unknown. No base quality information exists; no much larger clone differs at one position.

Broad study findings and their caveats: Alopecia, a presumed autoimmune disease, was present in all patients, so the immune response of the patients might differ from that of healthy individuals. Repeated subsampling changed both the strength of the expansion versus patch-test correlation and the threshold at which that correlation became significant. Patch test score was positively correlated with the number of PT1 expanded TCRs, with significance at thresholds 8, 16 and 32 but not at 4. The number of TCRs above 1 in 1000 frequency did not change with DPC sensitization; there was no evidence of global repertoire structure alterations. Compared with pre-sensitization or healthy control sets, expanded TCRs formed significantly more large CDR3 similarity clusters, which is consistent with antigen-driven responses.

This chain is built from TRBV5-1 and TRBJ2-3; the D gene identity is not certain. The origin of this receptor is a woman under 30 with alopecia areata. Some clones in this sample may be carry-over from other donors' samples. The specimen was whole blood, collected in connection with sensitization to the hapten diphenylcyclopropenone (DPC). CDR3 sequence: CASRQSDPNQNTDTQYF. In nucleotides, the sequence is TGCGCCAGCAGACAAAGTGACCCAAATCAAAACACAGATACGCAGTATTTT.